Below, 12 T cell receptor beta chains from the same sample are listed, as sequenced in a study of Graves' ophthalmopathy and Graves' hyperthyroidism. Transcripts of RNA were the source for amplifying TCR beta CDR3 regions. Amplification began with first-round RT-PCR using HTBI primers, then second-round multiplex PCR was performed. Each CDR3 protein is one row after TCRdb ran MiXCR on the multiplex PCR reads. The sample holds 500,000 to 700,000 distinct CDR3 sequences; about a fifth are singletons and the top ten take approximately 7%. The sequenced material came from peripheral blood. The receptors stem from a woman aged 18-29 years with stable Graves' hyperthyroidism. Some clones in this sample may be carry-over from other donors' samples.

This clonotype was detected ten times or more. The chain joins TRBV28 to TRBJ1-1, with D hard to call. The V end lost 6 bases, the J end lost 7 bases, and 15 bases lay between the germline ends. CDR3 length: 13 residues. Germline lookup yields CDR1 MDHEN and CDR2 SYDVKM. This chain's CDR3 is CASSLLRGGEAFF. The CDR3 bases are TGTGCCAGCAGCTTACTTCGGGGTGGTGAAGCTTTCTTT.

For this clonotype: The junction and the germline gene differ at one end; a read error may be behind it. The chain couples TRBV6-2 or TRBV6-3 to TRBJ2-7, with TRBD2 as a possible D gene (6 bases). CDR1 and CDR2 (germline): MNHEY, SVGEGT. The CDR3 sequence is 13 residues long. CDR3 loop: CAGSYRTIYEQYF. Here the CDR3 DNA reads TGTGCCGGCAGTTATCGGACTATATACGAGCAGTACTTC.

With respect to this clonotype: This may come from a read error, since a much larger clone is one base off. V and J are TRBV11-1 and TRBJ1-1; D is possibly TRBD1 (6 bases). Trimming shortened V by 5 bases and J by 1 base, and 17 bases separated the two germline ends. Germline CDR1 and CDR2: SGHAT and FQDESV (reference sequence). The CDR3 length is 16 residues. CDR3 in DNA: TGTGCCAGCAGCGTAGGATCAGGGGTTAAGAACACTGAAGCTTTCTTT. It codes for CASSVGSGVKNTEAFF.

The chain couples TRBV2 to TRBJ2-2, with 10 bases that match TRBD1. The CDR3 extends over 18 amino acids. The junction had 19 bases not matched to a gene; V was cut back by 9 bases and J by 6 bases. The germline V gene encodes CDR1 SNHLY and CDR2 FYNNEI. The CDR3 DNA is TGTGCCAGAGATCCTAATCCGGGACAGGGGTCTTTGTCCGGGGAGCTGTTTTTT. Protein product: CARDPNPGQGSLSGELFF.

This clonotype was picked up many times. This rearrangement joins TRBV19 to TRBJ1-6, with D perhaps TRBD1 (6 bases). V dropped 4 bases and J dropped 11 bases, with 21 bases sitting between them. The CDR3 is 16 amino acids. Germline V gene sequence: CDR1 LNHDA, CDR2 SQIVND (reference sequence). CDR3 DNA: TGTGCCAGTAGTACGCCTACAGGGTATAGGTCTACACCCCTCCACTTT. This codes for CASSTPTGYRSTPLHF.

This clonotype was seen ten or more times. The CDR3 sequence is CASSLGRRAYEQYF. In DNA form, the CDR3 reads TGTGCCAGCAGTTTAGGCAGGAGGGCGTACGAGCAGTACTTC. The genes are TRBV12-3 or TRBV12-4 and TRBJ2-7; D is perhaps TRBD2 (6 bases). V was cut by 1 base and J by 4 bases, with 11 bases left in between. The CDR3 spans 14 residues.

Many counts were recorded for this clonotype. V gene TRBV12-3 or TRBV12-4 combines with J gene TRBJ2-2; TRBD2 matches 7 bases. The CDR3 extends over 15 amino acids. Trimming took 2 bases from V and 8 from J; bases not matched to a gene: 8. CDR3 sequence (DNA): TGTGCCAGCAGTTTAACCCAAGCGGGGACTGGGGAGCTGTTTTTT. Translating it yields CASSLTQAGTGELFF.

In this sample, this clonotype turned up many times. This chain connects TRBV28 to TRBJ1-1; D is perhaps TRBD1 (5 bases). V was clipped by 9 bases and J by 4 bases, with 21 bases between them. The CDR3 is 15 residues long. In germline, CDR1 is MDHEN, CDR2 SYDVKM. CDR3 protein: CASSILQGRATEAFF. CDR3 in DNA: TGTGCCAGTTCTATCCTTCAGGGTAGGGCCACTGAAGCTTTCTTT.

This clonotype was recorded many times. The chain employs TRBV7-9 and TRBJ2-5, with 10 bases that match TRBD2. V shed 2 bases, J shed 3 bases, and the junction held 9 bases outside the gene matches. This CDR3 contains 17 residues. Germline V gene sequence: CDR1 SEHNR, CDR2 FQNEAQ (reference sequence). The CDR3 DNA sequence: TGTGCCAGCAGCTTAATTCTGTCTCTAGCGGGAGAAGAGACCCAGTACTTC. Protein product: CASSLILSLAGEETQYF. The full variable domain, in which reference TRBV7-9 and TRBJ2-5 provide the parts outside the CDR3, is DTGVSQNPRHKITKRGQNVTFRCDPISEHNRLYWYRQTLGQGPEFLTYFQNEAQLEKSRLLSDRFSAERPKGSFSTLEIQRTEQGDSAMYLCASSLILSLAGEETQYFGPGTRLLVL.

The chain is built from TRBV10-1 and TRBJ1-2; TRBD1 is a possible D gene (5 bases). Per germline, CDR1 WNHNN and CDR2 SYGVQD (reference sequence). This CDR3 is built from 14 residues. Trimming shortened V by 2 bases and J by 2 bases, and 9 bases separated the two germline ends. The CDR3 protein is CASSEEGRNYGYTF. The CDR3 bases are TGCGCCAGCAGTGAGGAGGGGCGGAACTATGGCTACACCTTC.

This clonotype turned up a few times. The rearrangement joins TRBV6-1 to TRBJ1-6; 7 nucleotides align to TRBD1. The V and J ends lost 6 bases and 10 bases, in that order; junction bases with no gene match: 12. CDR3 size: 15 residues. Germline CDR1 reads MNHNS; CDR2 reads SASEGT. The CDR3 loop reads CASSPAPGGRSPLHF. CDR3 in DNA: TGTGCCAGCAGCCCAGCCCCAGGGGGAAGGTCACCCCTCCACTTT.

In this sample, this clonotype turned up many times. The genes are TRBV15 and TRBJ2-5; D not resolved. Germline loops: CDR1 LNHNV, CDR2 YYDKDF (reference sequence). The V end was cut by 3 bases, the J end by 5 bases, with 13 bases between. CDR3 size: 14 residues. The CDR3 spells CATSSPPGRETQYF. The DNA of the CDR3 is TGTGCCACCAGCAGCCCCCCGGGCCGGGAGACCCAGTACTTC.